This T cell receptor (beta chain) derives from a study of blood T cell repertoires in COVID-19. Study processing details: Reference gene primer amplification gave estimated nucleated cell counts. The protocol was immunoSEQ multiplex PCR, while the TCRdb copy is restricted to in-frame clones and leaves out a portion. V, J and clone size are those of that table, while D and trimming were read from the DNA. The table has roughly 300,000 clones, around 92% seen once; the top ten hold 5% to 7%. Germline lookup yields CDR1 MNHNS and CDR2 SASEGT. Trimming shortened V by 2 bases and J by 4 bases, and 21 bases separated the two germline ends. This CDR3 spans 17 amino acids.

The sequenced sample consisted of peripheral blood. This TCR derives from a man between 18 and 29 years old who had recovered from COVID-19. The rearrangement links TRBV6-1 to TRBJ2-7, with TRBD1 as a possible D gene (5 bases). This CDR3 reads CASSELEAWQGRYEQYF. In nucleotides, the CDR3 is TGTGCCAGCAGTGAATTGGAAGCATGGCAGGGTAGATACGAGCAGTACTTC.